This T cell receptor (beta chain) came from a study of metastatic and nonmetastatic thyroid tumors. Study as a whole: Repertoires were compared across blood and tumor or nodule tissue from malignant and benign thyroid patients.

General observations from the study: Across blood and tumor, TCR beta diversity in malignant thyroid tumors was reportedly significantly higher than in benign nodules.

Thyroid surgery had not been preceded by any treatment in any patient. A note on this clone: What it recognizes is unknown.

Using MiXCR, TCRdb reanalyzed the PCR reads. The sample consists of some 30,000 clones, under 30% of them appearing once. The junction had 5 bases not matched to a gene; V was cut back by 1 base and J by 2 bases. Per the germline V gene, CDR1 is DFQATT and CDR2 is SNEGSKA (reference sequence). The CDR3 covers 16 residues. The TCR sequence derives from a female donor with papillary thyroid cancer or a benign thyroid nodule (not recorded which). Some clones in this sample may be carry-over from other donors' samples. The sequenced sample was blood. V and J are TRBV20-1 and TRBJ2-3; 11 bases are a match to TRBD2. The CDR3 coding sequence is TGCAGTGCTAGAGGACGACTAGCGGGGAACACAGATACGCAGTATTTT. It yields the protein CSARGRLAGNTDTQYF.